The present TCR beta chain was sequenced within a study of blood T cells in healthy people across ages. Primed by a sample-barcoded 5' primer and a J-beta primer mix, a second PCR proceeded for 7 to 11 cycles. Using its own MiXCR run on the 5' RACE reads, TCRdb lists one record per CDR3 protein. The sample lists roughly 1.5 million distinct CDR3 sequences, roughly 43% occurring once. This clonotype occurred a few times. The CDR3 contains 15 residues. V was clipped by 6 bases and J by 1 base, with 15 bases between them. The receptor's source is a woman aged 18-29 years in good health. Material for sequencing was blood. The chain recombines TRBV12-3 or TRBV12-4 with TRBJ1-2, with a weak D call TRBD1 (5 bases). This CDR3 reads CASSSVAGHNYGYTF. In nucleotides, the CDR3 is TGTGCCAGCAGCTCTGTGGCAGGGCATAACTATGGCTACACCTTC.